This T cell receptor (beta chain) was sequenced during a study of blood T cells in healthy people across ages. Extraction of total RNA produced a minimum of 5.5 micrograms from each sample. A J-beta primer mix and a sample-barcoded 5' primer were used in a second PCR of about 7 to 12 cycles. The authors tagged each cDNA molecule using a template-switch adaptor with 12 random nucleotides. TCRdb independently ran MiXCR on the 5' RACE reads; one entry per CDR3 protein. The sample lists hundreds of thousands of distinct CDR3 sequences; roughly 50% were seen once. To note about this clonotype: Its antigen is undetermined.

Study-wide findings and caveats: It was held that diversity estimates obtained from one million T cells represented underestimates.

Specimen: blood. The TCR comes from a woman aged 60-75 years in good health.

The DNA of the CDR3 is TGTGCCAGCAGTTTGGGGGGTATTAGGGGGCGCAGGAACGAGCAGTACTTC. This encodes CASSLGGIRGRRNEQYF. The chain recombines TRBV28 with TRBJ2-5; tentative D call: TRBD1 (7 bases). With the DNA end fitting TRBJ2-7 better, the J assignment may be wrong. Germline CDR1 is MDHEN and CDR2 is SYDVKM. CDR3 length: 17 residues.